The TCR beta chain under discussion was sequenced for a study of blood T cells in healthy people across ages. Notes on this clonotype: A much larger clonotype is one base distant, so this may be a read error.

Looked up from germline, CDR1 is MNHNY and CDR2 is SVGAGI (reference sequence). Trimming shortened V by 5 bases and J by 11 bases, and 18 bases separated the two germline ends. This CDR3 has 13 amino acids. A J-beta primer mix and a sample-barcoded 5' primer were used in a second PCR of roughly 6 to 12 cycles. Tagging of each cDNA molecule was performed by a template-switch adaptor with 12 random nucleotides. A single record per CDR3 protein comes from TCRdb applying MiXCR to the 5' RACE reads. Here the sample spans 500,000 to 700,000 distinct CDR3 sequences, around 31% being singletons. The sequence derives from a woman older than 75 in good health. Specimen: blood. The chain links TRBV6-6 to TRBJ2-5; possibly TRBD2 for D (5 bases). The CDR3 DNA follows: TGTGCCAGCAGTGGAGGACTGGATAATGAGCAGTACTTC. Protein product: CASSGGLDNEQYF.